This T cell receptor (beta chain) was recorded in a study of spatial heterogeneity in lung cancer. This clonotype was observed many times. Its antigen is still unknown. Findings of the study overall: Intratumoral expanded alpha and beta TCR counts were found to track tumor mutation counts.

The CDR3 consists of 13 residues. Trimming removed 6 bases from V and 5 bases from J, with 12 bases in between. The germline V gene encodes CDR1 LGHNT and CDR2 FRNRAP. TCRdb analysed the 5' RACE reads with MiXCR anew, one entry per CDR3 protein. In the table there are around 18,000 distinct CDR3 sequences, 7% of which are singletons. Indicated time point: sample taken at primary tumor resection. Frozen PBMC, nontumor lung or tumor provided whole RNA, which was sequenced unsorted. This specimen consisted of lung tumor tissue, obtained at surgery. The clonotype originates from a female donor with early-stage non-small cell lung cancer. This rearrangement joins TRBV12-5 to TRBJ2-3; D uncertain. As DNA, the CDR3 is TGTGCTAGTGGCCCCCTCCCGGGAGATACGCAGTATTTT. Its translation is CASGPLPGDTQYF.